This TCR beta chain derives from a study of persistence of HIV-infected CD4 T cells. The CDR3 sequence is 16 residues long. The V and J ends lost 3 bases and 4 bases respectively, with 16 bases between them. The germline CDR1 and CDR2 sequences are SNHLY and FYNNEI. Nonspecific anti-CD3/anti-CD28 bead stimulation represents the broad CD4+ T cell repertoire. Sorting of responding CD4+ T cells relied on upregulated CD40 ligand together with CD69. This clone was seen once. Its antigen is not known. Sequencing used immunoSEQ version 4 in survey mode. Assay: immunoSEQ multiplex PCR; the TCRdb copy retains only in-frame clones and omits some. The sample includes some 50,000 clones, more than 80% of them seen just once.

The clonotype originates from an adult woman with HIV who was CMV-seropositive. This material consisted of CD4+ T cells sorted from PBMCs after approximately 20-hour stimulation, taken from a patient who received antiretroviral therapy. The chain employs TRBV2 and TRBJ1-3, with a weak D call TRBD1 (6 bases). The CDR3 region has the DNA TGTGCCAGCAGTGACGGGGTAGGGGGGCCGGGAAACACCATATATTTT. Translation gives CASSDGVGGPGNTIYF.